This TCR beta chain was sequenced in a study of T cell repertoires in cytomegalovirus infection. Study background: Indications came from public TCR beta signatures; they pointed to CMV infection and to a matching HLA type. Whole-study results and caveats: Summed frequency of shared TCR beta families picked out CMV carriers who also had the relevant HLA. It was HLA-C-restricted CMV-specific TCR beta clonotypes that dominated the response ex vivo.

TCRdb independently ran MiXCR on the reads; one entry per CDR3 protein. The profile shows roughly 300,000 distinct CDR3 sequences, around 25% of them singletons. Germline V gene sequence: CDR1 WSHSY, CDR2 SAAADI. Trimming took 3 bases from V and 4 from J, leaving 6 bases between them. The CDR3 is 13 residues long. This clonotype was seen a handful of times. Antigen: not known. This receptor was obtained from a human donor in good health (CMV status not recorded). Some clones in this sample may be carry-over from other donors' samples. The chain combines TRBV10-2 with TRBJ2-2; D uncertain. The sequenced sample consisted of PBMCs. The CDR3 DNA is TGCGCCAGCAGTGAAAGACTCACCGGGGAGCTGTTTTTT. It codes for CASSERLTGELFF.